This T cell receptor beta chain was identified in a study of human T cells and chemical hapten exposure. Study information: Reading of the patch tests, which applied 0.01% DPC to the upper back, occurred at 6 days.

Each CDR3 protein gets one entry after TCRdb re-called the RACE reads with MiXCR. The table records about 110,000 distinct CDR3 sequences, 12% of them present only once. V dropped 3 bases and J dropped 6 bases, with 10 bases sitting between them. Germline V gene lookup returns CDR1 KGHSH and CDR2 LQKENI. The CDR3 runs to 13 residues. Time point given: pre-sensitization, week 0. As for treatment: therapeutic diphenylcyclopropenone sensitization with weekly scalp DPC. The sequencing used whole blood, collected in connection with sensitization to the hapten diphenylcyclopropenone (DPC). V is TRBV18 and J is TRBJ2-3; D is unclear. This TCR was recovered from a woman in her 50s with alopecia areata. Some clones in this sample may be carry-over from other donors' samples. The chain's CDR3 is CASSPGGRDTQYF. The CDR3 DNA reads TGTGCCAGCTCACCGGGCGGACGGGATACGCAGTATTTT.